These 18 T cell receptor beta chains were all obtained from the same sample, sequenced in a study of cytomegalovirus exposure and HLA in healthy donors. Primers for the PCR totalled 60 Vbeta and 13 Jbeta. The data were produced by immunoSEQ multiplex PCR, yet TCRdb's version contains in-frame clones alone and is incomplete. The table records roughly 160,000 clones, 70% to 90% of them present only once. Sequenced: PBMCs. The receptors derive from a man younger than 35 in good health and CMV-seropositive.

This clone was detected once. The CDR3 coding sequence is TGTGCCAGCAGCTCCTCAGGGGTTTCGGGTGAGCAGTACTTC. This encodes CASSSSGVSGEQYF. The chain couples TRBV27 to TRBJ2-7, with TRBD1 as a possible D gene (6 bases). Germline V gene data show CDR1 as MNHEY and CDR2 as SMNVEV (reference sequence). The CDR3 loop spans 14 amino acids. V was clipped by 6 bases and J by 7 bases, with 19 bases between them.

The CDR3 coding sequence is TGCAGCGTCCTGAGGGGGCTCCACGACTATGGCTACACCTTC. This translates into CSVLRGLHDYGYTF. The V and J genes are TRBV29-1 and TRBJ1-2; 7 nucleotides line up with TRBD1. Per germline, CDR1 SQVTM and CDR2 ANQGSEA. This CDR3 region has 14 residues. V lost 6 bases to trimming and J lost 3 bases; unmatched junction nucleotides: 10.

The chain carries TRBV19 and TRBJ1-5; D call uncertain. Trimming left V 6 bases short and J 13 bases short, with 19 bases between. There are 13 residues in the CDR3. The germline gives CDR1 LNHDA, CDR2 SQIVND (reference sequence). In DNA form, the CDR3 reads TGTGCCAGTAGCCAAGGAAGAGGGTTTGATCAGCATTTT. As protein: CASSQGRGFDQHF.

V gene TRBV6-5 combines with J gene TRBJ2-2; 7 bases fit TRBD2. The V segment lost 2 bases and the J segment 7 bases; nucleotides outside the gene matches: 1. Germline V gene data show CDR1 as MNHEY and CDR2 as SVGAGI. This CDR3 spans 13 amino acids. CDR3 in DNA: TGTGCCAGCAGTTACCCGGGGGGCGGGGAGCTGTTTTTT. It is translated as CASSYPGGGELFF.

This clone was observed a single time. The chain uses TRBV30 and TRBJ1-1, with 8 bases lining up with TRBD1. Germline CDR1 reads GTSNPN; CDR2 reads SVGIG (reference sequence). The length of the CDR3 is 15 residues. Losses at the gene ends were 2 bases for V and 2 bases for J; bases not matched to a gene: 7. The chain's CDR3 is CAWSPRQGINTEAFF. CDR3 DNA: TGTGCCTGGAGTCCGCGACAGGGGATTAACACTGAAGCTTTCTTT.

This clone was observed once. V usage is TRBV6-1 and J usage is TRBJ2-3; TRBD2 is a possible D gene (6 bases). This CDR3 comprises 17 residues. Trimming left V 4 bases short and J 2 bases short, with 19 bases between. Germline V gene sequence: CDR1 MNHNS, CDR2 SASEGT. DNA of the CDR3: TGTGCCAGCAGTGCGCCTCCGGGACTTTTTAACACAGATACGCAGTATTTT. This encodes CASSAPPGLFNTDTQYF.

This clone turned up a few times. The chain has TRBV30 and TRBJ1-2, with unresolved D. Germline-derived CDR1 and CDR2 are GTSNPN and SVGIG (reference sequence). V was shortened by 5 bases and J by 8 bases, with 15 bases between the two germline ends. The CDR3 consists of 12 residues. This CDR3 is CAWCPGSVGYTF. The CDR3 region has the DNA TGTGCCTGGTGCCCGGGGTCGGTAGGCTACACCTTC.

The chain links TRBV11-2 to TRBJ1-1, with D possibly matching TRBD1 (6 bases). The CDR3 runs 14 residues. Germline V lookup: CDR1 SGHAT, CDR2 FQNNGV. The V end lost 2 bases, the J end lost 1 base, and 8 bases lay between the germline ends. For the CDR3, the DNA is TGTGCCAGCAGCTTATCGACAGGGAACACTGAAGCTTTCTTT. Translation gives CASSLSTGNTEAFF.

The chain has TRBV5-1 and TRBJ1-5; a possible D gene is TRBD1 (5 bases). Trimming stripped 4 bases from V and 3 bases from J, with 14 bases between. Germline V CDR1 and CDR2: SGHRS, YFSETQ. This CDR3 spans 15 amino acids. In nucleotides, the CDR3 is TGCGCCAGCAGCCTTGGCGACAGCAACAATCAGCCCCAGCATTTT. It encodes CASSLGDSNNQPQHF. Full variable domain (missing parts from reference TRBV5-1 and TRBJ1-5): KAGVTQTPRYLIKTRGQQVTLSCSPISGHRSVSWYQQTPGQGLQFLFEYFSETQRNKGNFPGRFSGRQFSNSRSEMNVSTLELGDSALYLCASSLGDSNNQPQHFGDGTRLSIL.

This clone was counted a single time. The chain uses TRBV19 and TRBJ2-7, with D possibly being TRBD2 (5 bases). The CDR3 covers 14 residues. Trimming shortened V by 3 bases and J by 1 base, and 10 bases separated the two germline ends. The germline gives CDR1 LNHDA, CDR2 SQIVND (reference sequence). The CDR3 here is CASSISGVSYEQYF. As DNA, the CDR3 is TGTGCCAGTAGTATTTCCGGGGTGTCCTACGAGCAGTACTTC.

The rearrangement links TRBV5-4 to TRBJ2-5, with TRBD1 identical over 7 bases. Germline loops: CDR1 SGHNT, CDR2 YYREEE (reference sequence). The V segment lost 5 bases and the J segment 5 bases; nucleotides outside the gene matches: 9. This CDR3 spans 14 amino acids. CDR3 region: CASRLGQAGETQYF. As DNA, the CDR3 is TGTGCCAGCAGACTAGGACAGGCCGGGGAGACCCAGTACTTC. Full variable domain (missing parts from reference TRBV5-4 and TRBJ2-5): ETGVTQSPTHLIKTRGQQVTLRCSSQSGHNTVSWYQQALGQGPQFIFQYYREEENGRGNFPPRFSGLQFPNYSSELNVNALELDDSALYLCASRLGQAGETQYFGPGTRLLVL.

For the CDR3, the DNA is TGTGCCAGCAGTAACCTAGCGGGTGCATTCTACGAGCAGTACTTC. Its translation: CASSNLAGAFYEQYF. The rearrangement uses TRBV6-6 and TRBJ2-7, with 8 bases that match TRBD2. The CDR3 is made up of 15 amino acids. CDR1 MNHNY and CDR2 SVGAGI come from the germline V gene (reference sequence). V gave up 5 bases and J gave up 3 bases; unmatched junction bases: 9.

The gene calls are TRBV5-4 and TRBJ2-6, with D possibly being TRBD2 (5 bases). Germline lookup yields CDR1 SGHNT and CDR2 YYREEE (reference sequence). The CDR3 has 16 residues. Trimming removed 0 bases at V and 0 bases at J, with 7 bases between. The CDR3 coding sequence is TGTGCCAGCAGCTTGGGGCGGGCCTCTGGGGCCAACGTCCTGACTTTC. It codes for CASSLGRASGANVLTF.

There are a few counts of this clone. V and J are TRBV5-1 and TRBJ1-1; the D gene is possibly TRBD1 (5 bases). Trimming removed 0 bases from V and 5 bases from J, with 11 bases in between. The length of the CDR3 is 14 residues. Looked up from germline, CDR1 is SGHRS and CDR2 is YFSETQ. The DNA of the CDR3 is TGCGCCAGCAGCTTGGTTGGGGCGCGGACTGAAGCTTTCTTT. The encoded protein is CASSLVGARTEAFF.

This chain links TRBV5-5 with TRBJ2-2, with TRBD1 identical over 7 bases. This CDR3 is built from 12 residues. V was pared by 3 bases and J by 11 bases, with 4 bases of the junction left unmatched. Germline lookup yields CDR1 SGHKS and CDR2 YYEKEE (reference sequence). The CDR3 protein is CASSSTGVELFF. CDR3 sequence (DNA): TGTGCCAGCAGCTCCACAGGGGTAGAGCTGTTTTTT.

The gene calls are TRBV6-1 and TRBJ2-3, with 8 positions matching TRBD2. Trimming took 2 bases from V and 0 from J; bases not matched to a gene: 4. The CDR3 has 16 residues. Germline V lookup: CDR1 MNHNS, CDR2 SASEGT. CDR3 amino acids: CASSETIAGSTDTQYF. The DNA for the CDR3 is TGTGCCAGCAGTGAAACGATAGCGGGGAGCACAGATACGCAGTATTTT.

The chain joins TRBV5-5 to TRBJ1-2; tentative D call: TRBD1 (6 bases). This CDR3 comprises 15 residues. V was trimmed by 3 bases and J by 2 bases, leaving 14 bases between them. Germline V lookup: CDR1 SGHKS, CDR2 YYEKEE (reference sequence). The CDR3 protein is CASSSPGEANYGYTF. The CDR3 DNA sequence: TGTGCCAGCAGCTCCCCAGGGGAAGCAAACTATGGCTACACCTTC.

The chain employs TRBV7-2 and TRBJ1-6; no clear D. V lost 7 bases to trimming and J lost 9 bases, with 13 bases between them. The CDR3 spans 13 residues. Germline CDR1 and CDR2: SGHTA and FQGNSA. The CDR3 region is CASTSDRISPLHF. The CDR3 coding sequence is TGTGCCAGCACCAGCGATAGGATTTCACCCCTCCACTTT.